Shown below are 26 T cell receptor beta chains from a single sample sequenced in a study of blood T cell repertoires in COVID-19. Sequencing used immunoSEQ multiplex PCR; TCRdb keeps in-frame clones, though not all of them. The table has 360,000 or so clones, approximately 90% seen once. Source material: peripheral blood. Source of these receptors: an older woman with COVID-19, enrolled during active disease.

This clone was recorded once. The CDR3 coding sequence is TGTGCCAGCAGCGTGAGCGGGGGGCTTAGCACAGATACGCAGTATTTT. Translated: CASSVSGGLSTDTQYF. The chain employs TRBV9 and TRBJ2-3; 9 bases agree with TRBD2. Germline V CDR1 and CDR2: SGDLS, YYNGEE. V shed 2 bases, J shed 0 bases, and the junction held 4 bases outside the gene matches. CDR3 length: 16 residues.

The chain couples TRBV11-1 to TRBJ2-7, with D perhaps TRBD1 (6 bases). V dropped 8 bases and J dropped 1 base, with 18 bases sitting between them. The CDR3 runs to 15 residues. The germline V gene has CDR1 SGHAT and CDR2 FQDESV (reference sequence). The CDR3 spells CASGSMGQKSYEQYF. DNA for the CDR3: TGTGCCAGCGGATCTATGGGACAAAAGTCCTACGAGCAGTACTTC.

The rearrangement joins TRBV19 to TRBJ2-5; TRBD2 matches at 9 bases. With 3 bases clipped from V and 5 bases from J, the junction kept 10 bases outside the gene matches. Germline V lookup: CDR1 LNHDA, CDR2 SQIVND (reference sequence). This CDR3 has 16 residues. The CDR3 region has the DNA TGTGCCAGTAGTATCGCGGGGGGGCCAGGGTATGAGACCCAGTACTTC. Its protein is CASSIAGGPGYETQYF.

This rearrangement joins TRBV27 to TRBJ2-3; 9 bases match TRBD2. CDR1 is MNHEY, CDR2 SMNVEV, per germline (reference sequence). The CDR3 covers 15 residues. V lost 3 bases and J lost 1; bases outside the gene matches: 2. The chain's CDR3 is CASSFRTSGTDTQYF. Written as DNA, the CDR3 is TGTGCCAGCAGTTTCAGGACTAGCGGCACAGATACGCAGTATTTT.

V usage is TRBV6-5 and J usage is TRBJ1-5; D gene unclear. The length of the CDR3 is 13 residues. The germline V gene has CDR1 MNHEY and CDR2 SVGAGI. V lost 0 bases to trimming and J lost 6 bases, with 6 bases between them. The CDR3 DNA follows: TGTGCCAGCAGTTACTCGTTCCGTCAGCCCCAGCATTTT. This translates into CASSYSFRQPQHF.

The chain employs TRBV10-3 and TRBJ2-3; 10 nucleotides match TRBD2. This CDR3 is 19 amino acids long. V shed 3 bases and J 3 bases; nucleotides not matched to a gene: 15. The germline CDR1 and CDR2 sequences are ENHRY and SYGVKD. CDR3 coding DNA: TGTGCCATCAGTGACCCCTCTCGAGCTAGCGGGGGAAGGACAGATACGCAGTATTTT. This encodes CAISDPSRASGGRTDTQYF.

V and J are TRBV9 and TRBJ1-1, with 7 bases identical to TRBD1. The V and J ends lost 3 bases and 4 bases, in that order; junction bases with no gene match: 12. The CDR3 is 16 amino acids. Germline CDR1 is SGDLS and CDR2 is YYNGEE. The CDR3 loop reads CASSARLTGQSTEAFF. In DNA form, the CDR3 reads TGTGCCAGCAGCGCTCGACTCACGGGACAGAGCACTGAAGCTTTCTTT.

The chain's CDR3 is CASKTQIQETQYF. Here the CDR3 DNA reads TGTGCCTCAAAGACACAAATACAAGAGACCCAGTACTTC. The chain uses TRBV10-3 and TRBJ2-5; no definite D call. The CDR3 runs 13 residues. In germline, CDR1 is ENHRY, CDR2 SYGVKD. Trimming took 11 bases from V and 2 from J, leaving 15 bases between them.

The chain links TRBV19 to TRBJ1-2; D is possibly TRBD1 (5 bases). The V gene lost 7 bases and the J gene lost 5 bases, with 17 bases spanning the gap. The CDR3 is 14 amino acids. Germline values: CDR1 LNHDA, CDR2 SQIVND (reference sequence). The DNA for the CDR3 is TGTGCCAGTACCCTATCGGGCAGACAGTATGGCTACACCTTC. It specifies CASTLSGRQYGYTF.

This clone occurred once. The DNA of the CDR3 is TGTGCCAGCACCCCGACATACTACAATGAGCAGTTCTTC. Its protein is CASTPTYYNEQFF. The rearrangement links TRBV2 to TRBJ2-1; D uncertain. Trimming cost V 7 bases and J 3 bases, with 10 bases left between them. This CDR3 spans 13 amino acids. CDR1 SNHLY and CDR2 FYNNEI come from the germline V gene. Drawing the rest from reference TRBV2 and TRBJ2-1, the complete variable domain is EPEVTQTPSHQVTQMGQEVILRCVPISNHLYFYWYRQILGQKVEFLVSFYNNEISEKSEIFDDQFSVERPDGSNFTLKIRSTKLEDSAMYFCASTPTYYNEQFFGPGTRLTVL.

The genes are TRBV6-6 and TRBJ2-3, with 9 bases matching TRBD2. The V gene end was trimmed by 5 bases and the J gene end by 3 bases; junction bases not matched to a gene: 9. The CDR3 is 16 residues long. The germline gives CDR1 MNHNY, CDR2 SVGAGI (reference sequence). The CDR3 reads CASSTLAGGLTDTQYF. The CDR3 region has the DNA TGTGCCAGCAGTACCCTGGCGGGGGGGCTTACAGATACGCAGTATTTT.

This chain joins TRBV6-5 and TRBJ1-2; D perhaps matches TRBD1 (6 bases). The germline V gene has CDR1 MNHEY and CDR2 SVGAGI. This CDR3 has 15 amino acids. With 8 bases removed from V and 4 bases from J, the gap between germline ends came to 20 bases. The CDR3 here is CASFDPGRGLYGYTF. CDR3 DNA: TGTGCCAGCTTCGACCCGGGCAGGGGCCTCTATGGCTACACCTTC.

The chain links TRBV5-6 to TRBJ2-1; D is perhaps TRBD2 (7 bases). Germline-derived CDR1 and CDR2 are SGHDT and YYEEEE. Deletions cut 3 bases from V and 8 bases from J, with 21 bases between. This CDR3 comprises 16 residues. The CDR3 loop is CASSWTRGGSNDEQFF. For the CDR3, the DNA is TGTGCCAGCAGCTGGACGAGGGGGGGCAGTAATGATGAGCAGTTCTTC.

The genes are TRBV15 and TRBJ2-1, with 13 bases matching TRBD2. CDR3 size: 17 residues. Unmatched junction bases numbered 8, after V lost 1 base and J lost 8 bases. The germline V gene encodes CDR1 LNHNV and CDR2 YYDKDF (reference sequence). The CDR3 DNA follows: TGTGCCACCAGCAGAGGAGGGGGACTAGCGGGGAAGGATGAGCAGTTCTTC. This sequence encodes CATSRGGGLAGKDEQFF.

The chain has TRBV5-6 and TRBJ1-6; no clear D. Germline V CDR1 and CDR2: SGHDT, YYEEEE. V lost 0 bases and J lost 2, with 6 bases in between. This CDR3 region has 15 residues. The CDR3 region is CASSLGGTYNSPLHF. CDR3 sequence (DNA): TGTGCCAGCAGCTTGGGAGGGACCTATAATTCACCCCTCCACTTT.

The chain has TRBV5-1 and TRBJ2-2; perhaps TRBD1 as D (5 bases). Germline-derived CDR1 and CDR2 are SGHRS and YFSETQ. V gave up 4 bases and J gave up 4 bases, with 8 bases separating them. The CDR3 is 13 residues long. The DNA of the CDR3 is TGCGCCAGCAGCACCCAGGGCACCGGGGAGCTGTTTTTT. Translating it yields CASSTQGTGELFF.

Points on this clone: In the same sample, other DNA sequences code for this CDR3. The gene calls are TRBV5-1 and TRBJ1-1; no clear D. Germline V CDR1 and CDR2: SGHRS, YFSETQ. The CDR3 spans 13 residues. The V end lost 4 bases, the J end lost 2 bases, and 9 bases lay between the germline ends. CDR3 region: CASSLDRNTEAFF. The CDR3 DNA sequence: TGCGCCAGCAGCCTAGACCGAAACACTGAAGCTTTCTTT.

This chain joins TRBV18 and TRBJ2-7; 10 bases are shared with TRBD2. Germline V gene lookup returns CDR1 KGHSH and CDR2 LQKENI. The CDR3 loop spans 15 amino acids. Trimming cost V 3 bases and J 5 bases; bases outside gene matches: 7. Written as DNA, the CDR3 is TGTGCCAGCTCACCCAGCGGGGGGGCTTTGGACGAGCAGTACTTC. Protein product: CASSPSGGALDEQYF.

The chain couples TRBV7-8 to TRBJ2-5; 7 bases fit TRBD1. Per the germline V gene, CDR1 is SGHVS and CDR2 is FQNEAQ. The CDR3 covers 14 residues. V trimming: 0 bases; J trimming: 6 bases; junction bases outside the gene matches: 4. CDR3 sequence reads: CASSLATGRQTQYF. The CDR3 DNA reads TGTGCCAGCAGCTTAGCGACAGGGCGGCAGACCCAGTACTTC.

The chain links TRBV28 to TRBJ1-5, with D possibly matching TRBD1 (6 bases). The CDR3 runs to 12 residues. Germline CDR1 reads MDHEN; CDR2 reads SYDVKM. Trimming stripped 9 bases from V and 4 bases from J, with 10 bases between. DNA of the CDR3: TGTGCCAGTAGGGGGGGAAATCAGCCCCAGCATTTT. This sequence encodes CASRGGNQPQHF.

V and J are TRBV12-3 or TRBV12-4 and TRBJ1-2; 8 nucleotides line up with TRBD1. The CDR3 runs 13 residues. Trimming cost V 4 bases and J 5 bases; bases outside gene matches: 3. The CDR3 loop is CASSSNRGYGYTF. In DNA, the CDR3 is TGTGCCAGCAGTTCTAACAGGGGGTATGGCTACACCTTC.

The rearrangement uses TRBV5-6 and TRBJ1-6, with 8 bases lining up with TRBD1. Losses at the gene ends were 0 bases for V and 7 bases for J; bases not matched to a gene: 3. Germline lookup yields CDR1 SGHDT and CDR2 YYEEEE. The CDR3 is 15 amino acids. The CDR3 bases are TGTGCCAGCAGCTTGGGGACAGGGCTGAATTCACCCCTCCACTTT. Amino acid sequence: CASSLGTGLNSPLHF.

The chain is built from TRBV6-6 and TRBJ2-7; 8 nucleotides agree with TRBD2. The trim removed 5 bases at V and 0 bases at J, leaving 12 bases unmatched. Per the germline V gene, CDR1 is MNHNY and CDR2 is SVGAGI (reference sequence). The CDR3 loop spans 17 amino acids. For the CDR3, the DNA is TGTGCCAGCAGTCCCCCTGAGAGCGGGGGACGCTCCTACGAGCAGTACTTC. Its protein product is CASSPPESGGRSYEQYF.

CDR3 region: CASSLWTSPDTQYF. The CDR3 coding sequence is TGTGCCAGCAGCCTTTGGACTAGCCCAGATACGCAGTATTTT. V is TRBV3-1 (or the pseudogene TRBV3-2) and J is TRBJ2-3; 8 nucleotides match TRBD2. Trimming took 4 bases from V and 4 from J; bases not matched to a gene: 4. This CDR3 has 14 amino acids. The germline CDR1 and CDR2 sequences are LGHDT and YNNKEL (reference sequence).

The CDR3 here is CAWSAAPRARAFF. In DNA, the CDR3 is TGTGCCTGGAGCGCGGCCCCTCGCGCGAGAGCTTTCTTT. The chain carries TRBV30 and TRBJ1-1, with no clear D. The ends were cut back, 3 bases at V and 10 bases at J, with 18 bases in the middle. CDR1 GTSNPN and CDR2 SVGIG come from the germline V gene (reference sequence). The CDR3 runs to 13 residues.

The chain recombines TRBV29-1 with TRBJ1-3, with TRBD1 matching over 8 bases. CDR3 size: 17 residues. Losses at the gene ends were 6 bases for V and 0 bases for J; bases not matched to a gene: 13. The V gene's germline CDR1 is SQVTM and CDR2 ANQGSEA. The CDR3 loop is CSVAEGGRGPSGNTIYF. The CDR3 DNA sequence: TGCAGCGTCGCCGAGGGGGGCAGGGGGCCCTCTGGAAACACCATATATTTT. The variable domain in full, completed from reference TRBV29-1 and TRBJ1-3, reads SAVISQKPSRDICQRGTSLTIQCQVDSQVTMMFWYRQQPGQSLTLIATANQGSEATYESGFVIDKFPISRPNLTFSTLTVSNMSPEDSSIYLCSVAEGGRGPSGNTIYFGEGSWLTVV.